The rows below give T cell receptor beta chains drawn from one sample of a study of vaccination effects on CD4 cells after COVID-19. TCRdb keeps only in-frame clones here, not all; method: immunoSEQ multiplex PCR. The data show 40,000 to 50,000 clones, under 80% seen once. These receptors are not linked to any known antigen. The sample consisted of CD4+ T cells from PBMCs cultured with a peptide pool, taken before COVID-19 vaccination. These receptors were collected from a human donor who had a prior SARS-CoV-2 infection. CDR3s include the opening cysteine and the closing phenylalanine or tryptophan. The order of the fields is V gene, D gene, J gene, clone size, CDR3 protein, CDR3 DNA. D genes are given only for firm matches. The size field is filled for only some rows; it gives once, few, many or a size class.

V: TRBV4-1; D: TRBD1; J: TRBJ1-5; size: few; CDR3: CASSQIGRTGFFQPQHF; DNA: TGCGCCAGCAGCCAAATTGGCCGGACAGGGTTTTTTCAGCCCCAGCATTTT
V: TRBV18; D: TRBD1; J: TRBJ1-2; size: -; CDR3: CASSLDRDGYTF; DNA: TGTGCCAGCTCCCTAGACAGGGACGGCTACACCTTC
V: TRBV5-6; D: -; J: TRBJ2-1; size: -; CDR3: CASSLVGTSYNEQFF; DNA: TGTGCCAGCAGCTTGGTAGGGACCTCATACAATGAGCAGTTCTTC
V: TRBV5-1; D: -; J: TRBJ1-1; size: -; CDR3: CASSLAGTSNTEAFF; DNA: TGCGCCAGCAGCTTGGCGGGGACGTCGAACACTGAAGCTTTCTTT
V: TRBV19; D: -; J: TRBJ1-3; size: -; CDR3: CASSIGNQQSSGNTIYF; DNA: TGTGCCAGTAGTATCGGTAATCAGCAGAGCTCTGGAAACACCATATATTTT
V: TRBV25-1; D: -; J: TRBJ1-6; size: -; CDR3: CASSGDDRSSYNSPLHF; DNA: TGTGCCAGCAGTGGAGATGACAGGAGCTCCTATAATTCACCCCTCCACTTT
V: TRBV2; D: -; J: TRBJ2-5; size: -; CDR3: CASSRTRSQETQYF; DNA: TGTGCCAGCAGTCGAACCCGTTCCCAAGAGACCCAGTACTTC
V: TRBV7-3; D: -; J: TRBJ2-5; size: -; CDR3: CASSSRGGETQYF; DNA: TGTGCCAGCAGCTCAAGAGGGGGGGAGACCCAGTACTTC
V: TRBV20-1; D: -; J: TRBJ2-3; size: -; CDR3: CSANLGRPQYF; DNA: TGCAGTGCTAATTTAGGAAGGCCGCAGTATTTT
V: TRBV24-1; D: -; J: TRBJ2-1; size: -; CDR3: CATSDKKSGSYNEQFF; DNA: TGTGCCACCAGTGACAAAAAAAGCGGCTCCTACAATGAGCAGTTCTTC
V: TRBV13; D: TRBD2; J: TRBJ2-3; size: -; CDR3: CASSIGLAGVGTQYF; DNA: TGTGCCAGCAGCATCGGGCTAGCGGGAGTAGGTACGCAGTATTTT
V: TRBV6-1; D: -; J: TRBJ1-2; size: -; CDR3: CASSETGYYGYTF; DNA: TGTGCCAGCAGTGAAACGGGGTACTATGGCTACACCTTC
V: TRBV18; D: -; J: TRBJ2-7; size: -; CDR3: CASSPGLLSYEQYF; DNA: TGTGCCAGCTCGCCGGGACTCCTCTCCTACGAGCAGTACTTC